Listed below are T cell receptor beta chains from one sample, sequenced in a study of post-analysis software for immune sequencing data. TCRdb re-called the PCR reads through MiXCR, storing one row per CDR3 protein. This sample carries hundreds of thousands of distinct CDR3 sequences, roughly 27% of them seen once, and the ten largest clones take approximately 0.6%. The specimen sequenced was blood. These receptor sequences come from a girl aged 5 to 17 with multiple sclerosis. Each CDR3 is given with its conserved first and last residue. The order of the fields is clone size, J gene, D gene, V gene, CDR3 DNA, CDR3 protein. The D gene is left open where the match is weak. Where a row states a size, it is once, few, many or the class of an expanded clone; other rows omit it.

clone_size: once; j_call: TRBJ2-3; d_call: NA; v_call: TRBV3-1; cdr3_nt: TGTGCCAGCAGCCAAGATCGGGACGGAAGCACAGATACGCAGTATTTT; cdr3_aa: CASSQDRDGSTDTQYF
clone_size: few; j_call: TRBJ1-2; d_call: NA; v_call: TRBV5-5; cdr3_nt: TGTGCCAGCAGCTTGTACCACGGCTCAGGGGATGGCTACACCTTC; cdr3_aa: CASSLYHGSGDGYTF
clone_size: NA; j_call: TRBJ2-5; d_call: TRBD1; v_call: TRBV7-2; cdr3_nt: TGTGCCAGCAGCTCCCACAGACAGGGGGGGCAGCAGTACTTC; cdr3_aa: CASSSHRQGGQQYF
clone_size: few; j_call: TRBJ2-5; d_call: NA; v_call: TRBV6-1; cdr3_nt: TGTGCCAGCACGGCAGGGATGATCGAGACCCAGTACTTC; cdr3_aa: CASTAGMIETQYF
clone_size: many; j_call: TRBJ2-4; d_call: NA; v_call: TRBV20-1; cdr3_nt: TGCAGTGCTCCCCCAGGGCAGGGAAACATTCAGTACTTC; cdr3_aa: CSAPPGQGNIQYF
clone_size: NA; j_call: TRBJ1-6; d_call: NA; v_call: TRBV6-5; cdr3_nt: TGTGCCAGCAGTTACACAGCGCGTTCACCCCTCCACTTT; cdr3_aa: CASSYTARSPLHF
clone_size: few; j_call: TRBJ2-5; d_call: NA; v_call: TRBV6-6; cdr3_nt: TGTGCCAGCAGTGGGCAGGGGAAGGAGACCCAGTACTTC; cdr3_aa: CASSGQGKETQYF
clone_size: NA; j_call: TRBJ1-1; d_call: NA; v_call: TRBV20-1; cdr3_nt: TGCAGTGCTAGTGCCCATATGAACACTGAAGCTTTCTTT; cdr3_aa: CSASAHMNTEAFF
clone_size: NA; j_call: TRBJ2-3; d_call: NA; v_call: TRBV5-1; cdr3_nt: TGCGCCAGCAGCTTTAGACGGGGTGAGGGAGATACGCAGTATTTT; cdr3_aa: CASSFRRGEGDTQYF
clone_size: NA; j_call: TRBJ2-4; d_call: TRBD2; v_call: TRBV6-2/TRBV6-3; cdr3_nt: TGTGCCAGCAGTCCCCAACTAGCGGGAGGGCCCGGGGCCAAAAACATTCAGTACTTC; cdr3_aa: CASSPQLAGGPGAKNIQYF
clone_size: few; j_call: TRBJ2-1; d_call: NA; v_call: TRBV7-9; cdr3_nt: TGTGCCAGCAGCTTAGTGGAGTCCTACAATGAGCAGTTCTTC; cdr3_aa: CASSLVESYNEQFF
clone_size: NA; j_call: TRBJ1-2; d_call: NA; v_call: TRBV10-3; cdr3_nt: TGTGCCATCAGTGATAGTTCGGCAGCCTATGGCTACACCTTC; cdr3_aa: CAISDSSAAYGYTF
clone_size: NA; j_call: TRBJ2-5; d_call: TRBD1; v_call: TRBV7-9; cdr3_nt: TGTGCCAGCTGCCAGGTGGGGACAGGGGTTTCGGAGACCCAGTACTTC; cdr3_aa: CASCQVGTGVSETQYF
clone_size: NA; j_call: TRBJ1-4; d_call: NA; v_call: TRBV20-1; cdr3_nt: TGCAGTGCTATTCCACCTAGTGGGGAAAAACTGTTTTTT; cdr3_aa: CSAIPPSGEKLFF
clone_size: NA; j_call: TRBJ2-4; d_call: NA; v_call: TRBV6-2/TRBV6-3; cdr3_nt: TGTGCCAGCACAGGGAGGCCCAAAAACATTCAGTACTTC; cdr3_aa: CASTGRPKNIQYF
clone_size: NA; j_call: TRBJ2-3; d_call: TRBD2; v_call: TRBV3-1; cdr3_nt: TGTGCCAGCAGCCTATGGACTAGGAATACAGATACGCAGTATTTT; cdr3_aa: CASSLWTRNTDTQYF
clone_size: NA; j_call: TRBJ1-2; d_call: NA; v_call: TRBV6-5; cdr3_nt: TGTGCCAGCAGCCAGGGACGGCACCCCCCTAACTATGGCTACACCTTC; cdr3_aa: CASSQGRHPPNYGYTF
clone_size: few; j_call: TRBJ1-2; d_call: NA; v_call: TRBV20-1; cdr3_nt: TGCAGTGCTCCGGACAGCCTAGCTAACTATGGCTACACCTTC; cdr3_aa: CSAPDSLANYGYTF
clone_size: NA; j_call: TRBJ1-4; d_call: TRBD1; v_call: TRBV7-8; cdr3_nt: TGTGCCAGCAGCCTACACACCGGGACAGGGGGCATCGGAGCTAATGAAAAACTGTTTTTT; cdr3_aa: CASSLHTGTGGIGANEKLFF
clone_size: NA; j_call: TRBJ2-7; d_call: NA; v_call: TRBV20-1; cdr3_nt: TGCAGTGCTAGAGGACAGGCTTATTACGAGCAGTACTTC; cdr3_aa: CSARGQAYYEQYF
clone_size: few; j_call: TRBJ2-7; d_call: TRBD1; v_call: TRBV10-3; cdr3_nt: TGTGCCATCATGACCGGGACAGGCTCCTACGAGCAGTACTTC; cdr3_aa: CAIMTGTGSYEQYF
clone_size: NA; j_call: TRBJ2-7; d_call: TRBD1; v_call: TRBV27; cdr3_nt: TGTGCCAGCAGTATGCACATGGGACAGGGACAGCCCTACGAGCAGTACTTC; cdr3_aa: CASSMHMGQGQPYEQYF
clone_size: NA; j_call: TRBJ2-3; d_call: TRBD1; v_call: TRBV20-1; cdr3_nt: TGCAGTGCTGTCCGTCGGGCAGGGGGCGCAGATACGCCGTATTTT; cdr3_aa: CSAVRRAGGADTPYF
clone_size: few; j_call: TRBJ2-1; d_call: NA; v_call: TRBV20-1; cdr3_nt: TGCAGTGCAAAAGACCCATGGGGTTCCTACAATGAGCAGTTCTTC; cdr3_aa: CSAKDPWGSYNEQFF
clone_size: NA; j_call: TRBJ2-7; d_call: NA; v_call: TRBV20-1; cdr3_nt: TGCAGTGCCCCTAACGCGGCCTACGAGCAGTACTTC; cdr3_aa: CSAPNAAYEQYF
clone_size: many; j_call: TRBJ2-5; d_call: NA; v_call: TRBV15; cdr3_nt: TGTGCCACCAGCAGAGCCAGGGCTCCACAAGAGACCCAGTACTTC; cdr3_aa: CATSRARAPQETQYF
clone_size: few; j_call: TRBJ1-1; d_call: NA; v_call: TRBV4-1; cdr3_nt: TGCGCCAGCAGGCAGTGGGGCGGGGGGGTGAACACTGAAGCTTTCTTT; cdr3_aa: CASRQWGGGVNTEAFF
clone_size: NA; j_call: TRBJ2-5; d_call: TRBD2; v_call: TRBV5-1; cdr3_nt: TGCGCCAGCAGCGTTAGCGGGGCGAAAGAGACCCAGTACTTC; cdr3_aa: CASSVSGAKETQYF
clone_size: few; j_call: TRBJ2-1; d_call: TRBD2; v_call: TRBV4-3; cdr3_nt: TGCGCCAGCAGCCAGGAACTAGCGGGCCCGTACAATGAGCAGTTCTTC; cdr3_aa: CASSQELAGPYNEQFF
clone_size: NA; j_call: TRBJ2-6; d_call: NA; v_call: TRBV20-1; cdr3_nt: TGCAGTGCTAGAGATCGGTTCGGGGGCTTCTCTGGGGCCAACGTCCTGACTTTC; cdr3_aa: CSARDRFGGFSGANVLTF
clone_size: NA; j_call: TRBJ2-1; d_call: NA; v_call: TRBV9; cdr3_nt: TGTGCCAGCAGCGTAGGGGCCCTAGCGTTAGATGAGCAGTTCTTC; cdr3_aa: CASSVGALALDEQFF
clone_size: many; j_call: TRBJ2-5; d_call: TRBD2; v_call: TRBV6-5; cdr3_nt: TGTGCCAGCAGTTACTCGGGAGGGAGGGTAGAAGAGACCCAGTACTTC; cdr3_aa: CASSYSGGRVEETQYF
clone_size: NA; j_call: TRBJ2-2; d_call: NA; v_call: TRBV5-1; cdr3_nt: TGCGCCAGCAGCTTGCACGGCGCGAACACCGGGGAGCTGTTTTTT; cdr3_aa: CASSLHGANTGELFF
clone_size: NA; j_call: TRBJ1-1; d_call: NA; v_call: TRBV12-3/TRBV12-4; cdr3_nt: TGTGCCAGCAGTCCTTGGGGTACTGAAGCTTTCTTT; cdr3_aa: CASSPWGTEAFF
clone_size: few; j_call: TRBJ2-1; d_call: TRBD1; v_call: TRBV7-9; cdr3_nt: TGTGCCAGCAGCTTTGTCCAGGGGGCCGATGAGCAGTTCTTC; cdr3_aa: CASSFVQGADEQFF
clone_size: few; j_call: TRBJ2-5; d_call: TRBD1; v_call: TRBV3-1; cdr3_nt: TGTGCCAGCAGCCAGGCCGGGACAGGCCGAATGGAGACCCAGTACTTC; cdr3_aa: CASSQAGTGRMETQYF
clone_size: few; j_call: TRBJ2-1; d_call: NA; v_call: TRBV7-9; cdr3_nt: TGTGCCAGCAGCTTAGCCGAGGCAGGGAAGAATGAGCAGTTCTTC; cdr3_aa: CASSLAEAGKNEQFF
clone_size: few; j_call: TRBJ1-2; d_call: NA; v_call: TRBV28; cdr3_nt: TGTGCCAGCAGGCCGCCTGTGGGGGCGCGGGACTATGGCTACACCTTC; cdr3_aa: CASRPPVGARDYGYTF
clone_size: many; j_call: TRBJ2-5; d_call: NA; v_call: TRBV11-2; cdr3_nt: TGTGCCAGCAGCTTAGACTGGCAAGAGACCCAGTACTTC; cdr3_aa: CASSLDWQETQYF
clone_size: few; j_call: TRBJ1-2; d_call: NA; v_call: TRBV5-1; cdr3_nt: TGCGCCAGCAGCTTGTCCGGGACGGACAACTATGGCTACACCTTC; cdr3_aa: CASSLSGTDNYGYTF
clone_size: many; j_call: TRBJ2-7; d_call: TRBD1; v_call: TRBV7-2; cdr3_nt: TGTGCCAGCAGCCATGGACAGGGACCCTACGAGCAGTACTTC; cdr3_aa: CASSHGQGPYEQYF
clone_size: NA; j_call: TRBJ2-5; d_call: NA; v_call: TRBV20-1; cdr3_nt: TGCAGTGCTAGTATCGGTCTGCAGTACTTC; cdr3_aa: CSASIGLQYF
clone_size: NA; j_call: TRBJ1-6; d_call: TRBD1; v_call: TRBV5-5; cdr3_nt: TGTGCCAGCAGCTTGAATTGGGACAGCAGGGGTTCACCCCTCCACTTT; cdr3_aa: CASSLNWDSRGSPLHF
clone_size: few; j_call: TRBJ2-5; d_call: TRBD1; v_call: TRBV29-1; cdr3_nt: TGCAGCGCCCGGGACAGGGTGGGAGAGACCCAGTACTTC; cdr3_aa: CSARDRVGETQYF
clone_size: NA; j_call: TRBJ2-3; d_call: NA; v_call: TRBV6-5; cdr3_nt: TGTGCCAGCAGAAACAGGGTTAGTGGAGATACGCAGTATTTT; cdr3_aa: CASRNRVSGDTQYF
clone_size: NA; j_call: TRBJ2-7; d_call: NA; v_call: TRBV4-3; cdr3_nt: TGCGCCAGCAGCCAAGGAATGGCTTACGAGCAGTACTTC; cdr3_aa: CASSQGMAYEQYF
clone_size: NA; j_call: TRBJ2-1; d_call: NA; v_call: TRBV9; cdr3_nt: TGTGCCAGCAGCGTAGCTAGCTACTACGAGCAGTTCTTC; cdr3_aa: CASSVASYYEQFF
clone_size: NA; j_call: TRBJ2-5; d_call: NA; v_call: TRBV4-1; cdr3_nt: TGCGCCAGCAGCCAAGTAAGGACAGCTACCCAAGAGACCCAGTACTTC; cdr3_aa: CASSQVRTATQETQYF
clone_size: few; j_call: TRBJ2-4; d_call: TRBD2; v_call: TRBV28; cdr3_nt: TGTGCCAGCAGTTTCCCCGGACTAGCGGTAGCCAAAAACATTCAGTACTTC; cdr3_aa: CASSFPGLAVAKNIQYF
clone_size: NA; j_call: TRBJ1-1; d_call: NA; v_call: TRBV29-1; cdr3_nt: TGCAGCGTCCCCCTTTGGGGAAGGGGCACTGAAGCTTTCTTT; cdr3_aa: CSVPLWGRGTEAFF
clone_size: NA; j_call: TRBJ2-2; d_call: TRBD1; v_call: TRBV29-1; cdr3_nt: TGCAGCGTTGAACCACAGGGGGTCGGCGGGGAGCTGTTTTTT; cdr3_aa: CSVEPQGVGGELFF
clone_size: NA; j_call: TRBJ1-1; d_call: NA; v_call: TRBV28; cdr3_nt: TGTGCCAGCGGTGGGGGGCATAGCGCTGAAGCTTTCTTT; cdr3_aa: CASGGGHSAEAFF
clone_size: many; j_call: TRBJ2-5; d_call: NA; v_call: TRBV4-3; cdr3_nt: TGCGCCAGCAGCCATTTTAGCGGCGCTAGCGTGGAGACCCAGTACTTC; cdr3_aa: CASSHFSGASVETQYF
clone_size: NA; j_call: TRBJ1-2; d_call: NA; v_call: TRBV7-9; cdr3_nt: TGTGCCAGCCTCCAGACGAACTATGGCTACACCTTC; cdr3_aa: CASLQTNYGYTF
clone_size: NA; j_call: TRBJ1-1; d_call: TRBD1; v_call: TRBV7-2; cdr3_nt: TGTGCCAGCAGCGTACAGGGGGCAAGGGGTAACACTGAAGCTTTCTTT; cdr3_aa: CASSVQGARGNTEAFF